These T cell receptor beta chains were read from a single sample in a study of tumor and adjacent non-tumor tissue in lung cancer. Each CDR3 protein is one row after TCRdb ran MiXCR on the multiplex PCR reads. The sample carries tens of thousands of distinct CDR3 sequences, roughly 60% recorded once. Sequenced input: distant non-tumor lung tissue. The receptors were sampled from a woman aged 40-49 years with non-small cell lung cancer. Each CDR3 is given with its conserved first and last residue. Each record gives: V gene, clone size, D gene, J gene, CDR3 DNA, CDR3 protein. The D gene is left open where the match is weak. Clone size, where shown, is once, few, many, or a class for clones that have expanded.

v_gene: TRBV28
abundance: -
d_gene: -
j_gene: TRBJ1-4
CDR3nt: TGTGCCAGCAGTTTTACGGCCGGGGGTAATGAAAAACTGTATTTT
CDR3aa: CASSFTAGGNEKLYF

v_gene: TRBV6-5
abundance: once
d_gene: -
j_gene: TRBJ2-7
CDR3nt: TGTGCCAGCAGTTACCCGGGCGAGGAAAACGAGCAGTACTTC
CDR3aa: CASSYPGEENEQYF

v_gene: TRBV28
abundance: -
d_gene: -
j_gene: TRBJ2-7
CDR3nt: TGTGCCAGCAGACTGGGACGGCTAACCAACGAGCAGTACTTC
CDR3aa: CASRLGRLTNEQYF

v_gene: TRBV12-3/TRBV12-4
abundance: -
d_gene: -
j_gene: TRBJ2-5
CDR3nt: TGTGCCAACAGTTTAACGCTCGGGGGGCACACGGAGACCCAGTACTTC
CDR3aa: CANSLTLGGHTETQYF

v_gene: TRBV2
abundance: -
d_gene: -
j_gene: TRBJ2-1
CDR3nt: TGTGCCAGCAGTGTAAGCGTGGGCTACAATGAGCAGTTCTTC
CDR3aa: CASSVSVGYNEQFF

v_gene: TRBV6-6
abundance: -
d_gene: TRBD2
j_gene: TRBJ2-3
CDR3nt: TGTACCAGCAGAACCGGGACTAGCGGGGTGGGCACAGATACACAGTATTTT
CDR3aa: CTSRTGTSGVGTDTQYF

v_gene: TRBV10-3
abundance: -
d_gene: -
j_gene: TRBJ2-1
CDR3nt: TGTGCCATCAGTGATTTTATATCCCTGGGAGCGCCAAGTTCCTACAATGAGCAGTTCTTC
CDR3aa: CAISDFISLGAPSSYNEQFF

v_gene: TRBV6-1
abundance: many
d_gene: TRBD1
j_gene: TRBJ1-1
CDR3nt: TGTGCCAGCAGAACCCGGGACAGGGCGGGGGCTGAAGCTTTCTTT
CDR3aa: CASRTRDRAGAEAFF

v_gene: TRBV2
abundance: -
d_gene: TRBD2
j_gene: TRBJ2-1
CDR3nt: TGTGCCAGGGGACTAGCTGGGTACAATGAGCAGTTATTC
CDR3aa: CARGLAGYNEQLF

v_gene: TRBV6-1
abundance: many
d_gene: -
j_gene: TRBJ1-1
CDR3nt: TGTGCCAGCAGTCGGCGAGGAACTGAAGCTTTCTTT
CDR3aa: CASSRRGTEAFF

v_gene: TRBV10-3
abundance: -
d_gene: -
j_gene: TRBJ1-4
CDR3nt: TGTGCCATCAGTGACGAAGGAAGAGGTGAAGAACTGTTTTTT
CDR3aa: CAISDEGRGEELFF

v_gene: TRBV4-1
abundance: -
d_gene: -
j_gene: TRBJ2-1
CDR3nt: TGCGCCAGCAGCTGGGATCTGGACACCCCCTACAATGAGCAGTTCTTC
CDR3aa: CASSWDLDTPYNEQFF

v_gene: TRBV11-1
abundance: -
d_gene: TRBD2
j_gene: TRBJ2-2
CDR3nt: TGTGCTAGCAGCCCCGGTTCGATGGGACTAGCGTTAACCGAGAAGCTGTTTTTT
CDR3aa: CASSPGSMGLALTEKLFF

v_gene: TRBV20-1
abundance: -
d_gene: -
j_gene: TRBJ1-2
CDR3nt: TGCAGAGCACCGTACAGGGCCCCAGCTAACTATGGCTACACCTTC
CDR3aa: CRAPYRAPANYGYTF

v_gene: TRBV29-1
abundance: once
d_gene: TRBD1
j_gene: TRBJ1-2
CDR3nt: TGCAGCGTGTCGACAGGGAGGTCGAACGGCTACACCTTC
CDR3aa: CSVSTGRSNGYTF

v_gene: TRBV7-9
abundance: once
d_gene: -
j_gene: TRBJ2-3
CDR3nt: TGTGCCTGCAGCGGCCCGGAACTAGGAGGGCCCACCGATACGCAGTATTTT
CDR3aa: CACSGPELGGPTDTQYF

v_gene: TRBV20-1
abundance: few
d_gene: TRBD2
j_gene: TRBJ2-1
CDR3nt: TGCAGTGCTAGAGGGGCGGGAGGGGACAATGAGCAGTTCTTC
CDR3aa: CSARGAGGDNEQFF

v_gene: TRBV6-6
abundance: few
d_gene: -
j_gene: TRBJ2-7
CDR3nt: TGTGCCAGCAGTTATTCCGGGACGGACAACTACGAGCAGTACTTC
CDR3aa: CASSYSGTDNYEQYF

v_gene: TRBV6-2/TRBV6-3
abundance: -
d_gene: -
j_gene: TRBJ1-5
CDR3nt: TGTGCCAGCAGTTACGAAGGCAGCTTAACTTATACCAATCAGCCCCAGCATTTT
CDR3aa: CASSYEGSLTYTNQPQHF

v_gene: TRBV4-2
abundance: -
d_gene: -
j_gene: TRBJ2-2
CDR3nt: TGTACCAGCAGCCAACGAGGACATGACACCGGGGAGCTGTTTTTT
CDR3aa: CTSSQRGHDTGELFF

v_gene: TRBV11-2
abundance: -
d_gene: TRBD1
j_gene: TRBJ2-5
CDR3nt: TGTGCCAGCAGTGTACAGGGGGGCCTAATCCAAGAGACCCAGTACTTC
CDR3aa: CASSVQGGLIQETQYF

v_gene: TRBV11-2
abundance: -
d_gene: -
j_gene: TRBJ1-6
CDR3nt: TGTGCCAGCGGCTCGGGGGGACCAAATTCACCCCTCCACTTT
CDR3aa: CASGSGGPNSPLHF

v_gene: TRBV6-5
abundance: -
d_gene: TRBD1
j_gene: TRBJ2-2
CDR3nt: TGTGCCAGCGGTACAGGGGGCCGGGAGCTGTCTTTT
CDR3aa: CASGTGGRELSF